One and the same sample provided the 7 T cell receptor beta chains below, sequenced in a study of CD8+ T cells in alopecia areata. Following RNA extraction, reverse transcription yielded cDNA that acted as the sequencing template. The data were produced by immunoSEQ multiplex PCR, yet TCRdb's version contains in-frame clones alone and is incomplete. The sample records hundreds of thousands of clones, 67% being singletons. This specimen was CD4+ T cells sorted from blood, taken at week 0. The source is a human donor with alopecia areata.

V usage is TRBV9 and J usage is TRBJ1-2; perhaps TRBD1 as D (5 bases). The V end was cut by 3 bases, the J end by 3 bases, with 9 bases between. This CDR3 region has 13 residues. Germline loops: CDR1 SGDLS, CDR2 YYNGEE. The CDR3 DNA sequence: TGTGCCAGCAGCGCCGGGACGCACTATGGCTACACCTTC. It translates to CASSAGTHYGYTF.

This clone was seen a single time. V usage is TRBV25-1 and J usage is TRBJ2-3; TRBD1 is a possible D gene (5 bases). This CDR3 has 15 residues. Germline loops: CDR1 MGHDK, CDR2 SYGVNS. The germline V and J ends were trimmed by 1 base and 1 base, with 9 bases remaining between them. The CDR3 coding sequence is TGTGCCAGCAGTGAATGGGTAGGGGGCACAGATACGCAGTATTTT. It is translated as CASSEWVGGTDTQYF.

The CDR3 bases are TGCAGCGTTCGCAGGGCGTCGAATTCACCCCTCCACTTT. It specifies CSVRRASNSPLHF. The chain has TRBV29-1 and TRBJ1-6, with D possibly being TRBD1 (5 bases). The germline CDR1 and CDR2 sequences are SQVTM and ANQGSEA. The V and J ends lost 5 bases and 7 bases respectively, with 12 bases between them. This CDR3 contains 13 residues.

V gene TRBV4-3 combines with J gene TRBJ2-5, with 8 bases that match TRBD2. V was clipped by 1 base and J by 5 bases; unmatched bases: 9. Germline CDR1 and CDR2: LGHNA and YSLEER. The CDR3 sequence is 16 residues long. CDR3 in amino acids: CASSQGVAGGGETQYF. CDR3 sequence (DNA): TGCGCCAGCAGCCAAGGAGTCGCGGGGGGCGGTGAGACCCAGTACTTC.

The chain recombines TRBV6-5 with TRBJ2-5, with unresolved D. Per germline, CDR1 MNHEY and CDR2 SVGAGI. The CDR3 loop spans 15 amino acids. Trimming took off 0 bases at V and 3 bases at J, with 11 bases between the two ends. This chain's CDR3 is CASSYSYGEEETQYF. For the CDR3, the DNA is TGTGCCAGCAGTTACTCATACGGCGAAGAAGAGACCCAGTACTTC.

This clone occurred once. The chain joins TRBV2 to TRBJ2-2; D is perhaps TRBD2 (7 bases). Germline-derived CDR1 and CDR2 are SNHLY and FYNNEI. The CDR3 has 18 amino acids. Trimming shortened V by 8 bases and J by 3 bases, and 25 bases separated the two germline ends. The CDR3 protein is CASRSVSGGDLDTGELFF. The CDR3 DNA reads as TGTGCCAGCCGCTCCGTCTCGGGGGGCGATTTGGACACCGGGGAGCTGTTTTTT.

CDR3 coding DNA: TGTGCCAGCAGTAAAGACAGGGTCTATAATTCACCCCTCCACTTT. Amino acid sequence: CASSKDRVYNSPLHF. The chain uses TRBV2 and TRBJ1-6, with TRBD1 identical over 7 bases. Unmatched junction bases numbered 4, after V lost 5 bases and J lost 3 bases. CDR1 and CDR2 (germline): SNHLY, FYNNEI. CDR3 length equals 15 residues. The full variable domain, with the rest looked up from reference TRBV2 and TRBJ1-6, is EPEVTQTPSHQVTQMGQEVILRCVPISNHLYFYWYRQILGQKVEFLVSFYNNEISEKSEIFDDQFSVERPDGSNFTLKIRSTKLEDSAMYFCASSKDRVYNSPLHFGNGTRLTVT.